The clone carrying this T cell receptor (beta chain) has only a few counts. The target antigen is unknown. Trimming removed 4 bases from V and 7 bases from J, with 7 bases in between. Germline assignment: CDR1 SEHNR and CDR2 FQNEAQ (reference sequence). This CDR3 contains 12 residues. The record originates from a study of T-cell memory formation after mild COVID-19. Study in general: In these data, TCR clusters were largely donor specific. General study points: Later expanders leaned CD4+, whereas day 15 to 85 contracting clones were balanced CD4/CD8.

TCRdb re-called the 5' RACE reads through MiXCR, storing one row per CDR3 protein. The sample lists about 430,000 distinct CDR3 sequences, around 24% seen once, with around 8.1% in the top ten. The specimen was PBMCs or a T cell subset sorted from them (not recorded which). The sequence derives from an adult woman who had mild COVID-19 (a few samples of this study predate the infection). Cell type and time point are not known. This rearrangement joins TRBV7-9 to TRBJ2-2; no firm D call. The DNA of the CDR3 is TGTGCCAGCAGCTCACCTGTCGGGGAGCTGTTTTTT. This encodes CASSSPVGELFF. The full variable domain, rest sourced from reference TRBV7-9 and TRBJ2-2, is DTGVSQNPRHKITKRGQNVTFRCDPISEHNRLYWYRQTLGQGPEFLTYFQNEAQLEKSRLLSDRFSAERPKGSFSTLEIQRTEQGDSAMYLCASSSPVGELFFGEGSRLTVL.